The 30 T cell receptor beta chains in this list originate from one sample, sequenced in a study of blood T cell repertoires in COVID-19. The repertoire was sequenced with immunoSEQ multiplex PCR; TCRdb's copy has only in-frame clones and lacks some. The sample includes around 100,000 clones, about 85% of them seen just once. The sample was peripheral blood. These receptors all stem from a man aged 45-65 years in a cohort sampled during active COVID-19.

This chain links TRBV27 with TRBJ1-5, with TRBD1 matching over 7 bases. Germline CDR1 MNHEY, CDR2 SMNVEV (reference sequence). The CDR3 contains 16 residues. Trimming cost V 6 bases and J 1 base; bases outside gene matches: 9. In DNA form, the CDR3 reads TGTGCCAGCAGCTTAACAGGGGCAGGCAGCAATCAGCCCCAGCATTTT. Protein product: CASSLTGAGSNQPQHF.

The V and J genes are TRBV24-1 and TRBJ1-5; D call uncertain. V was cut by 3 bases and J by 0 bases, with 8 bases left in between. This CDR3 has 15 amino acids. Looked up from germline, CDR1 is KGHDR and CDR2 is SFDVKD. In DNA form, the CDR3 reads TGTGCCACCAGTGATGCCGGTCCTAGCAATCAGCCCCAGCATTTT. It codes for CATSDAGPSNQPQHF.

The chain has TRBV27 and TRBJ1-6; perhaps TRBD1 as D (6 bases). CDR3 length: 15 residues. The V gene's germline CDR1 is MNHEY and CDR2 SMNVEV (reference sequence). Trimming removed 5 bases from V and 6 bases from J, with 14 bases in between. CDR3 sequence (DNA): TGTGCCAGCAGTCTCCGGGACACATTTAATTCACCCCTCCACTTT. Protein: CASSLRDTFNSPLHF.

The V gene is TRBV9, the J gene TRBJ2-3, with TRBD1 identical over 8 bases. Per the germline V gene, CDR1 is SGDLS and CDR2 is YYNGEE. CDR3 length equals 13 residues. The junction had 5 bases not matched to a gene; V was cut back by 4 bases and J by 7 bases. The CDR3 loop reads CASSPWTGHTQYF. CDR3 DNA: TGTGCCAGCAGCCCGTGGACAGGGCATACGCAGTATTTT.

This CDR3 reads CASSLSINTEAFF. CDR3 DNA: TGTGCCAGTAGTTTGTCAATCAACACTGAAGCTTTCTTT. The V and J genes are TRBV19 and TRBJ1-1; the D is unclear. This CDR3 spans 13 amino acids. V gave up 5 bases and J gave up 2 bases, with 9 bases separating them. Germline values: CDR1 LNHDA, CDR2 SQIVND (reference sequence).

The chain has TRBV10-3 and TRBJ2-5, with D possibly TRBD1 on 6 matching bases. The germline V and J ends were trimmed by 10 bases and 0 bases, with 18 bases remaining between them. The CDR3 extends over 15 amino acids. Germline CDR1 reads ENHRY; CDR2 reads SYGVKD. The CDR3 spells CASSQVGGNQETQYF. The CDR3 DNA follows: TGTGCCAGCTCCCAGGTTGGGGGCAACCAAGAGACCCAGTACTTC.

A few counts support this clone. V is TRBV6-1 and J is TRBJ2-2; maybe TRBD2 (5 bases). Deletions cut 1 base from V and 4 bases from J, with 13 bases between. CDR1 and CDR2 (germline): MNHNS, SASEGT. The CDR3 sequence is 16 residues long. The CDR3 sequence: CASSEVGPRGTGELFF. As DNA, the CDR3 is TGTGCCAGCAGTGAAGTTGGTCCCCGGGGCACCGGGGAGCTGTTTTTT.

The chain combines TRBV6-5 with TRBJ1-2; D is unresolved. Trimming removed 4 bases at V and 0 bases at J, with 12 bases between. Looked up from germline, CDR1 is MNHEY and CDR2 is SVGAGI. This CDR3 comprises 15 residues. In DNA form, the CDR3 reads TGTGCCAGCAGTTCCACGGGGAGACCTAACTATGGCTACACCTTC. Protein sequence: CASSSTGRPNYGYTF.

The chain links TRBV7-9 to TRBJ2-4; TRBD1 matches 7 bases. Germline CDR1 reads SEHNR; CDR2 reads FQNEAQ (reference sequence). This CDR3 comprises 13 residues. With V trimmed by 3 bases and J by 5 bases, 1 base remained unmatched. In DNA form, the CDR3 reads TGTGCCAGCAGCTTGCAGGGGGAAAACATTCAGTACTTC. The encoded protein is CASSLQGENIQYF.

The chain is built from TRBV6-5 and TRBJ2-1; 11 bases fit TRBD2. The ends lost 7 bases at V and 8 bases at J; junction bases unmatched: 10. Germline assignment: CDR1 MNHEY and CDR2 SVGAGI. This CDR3 spans 15 amino acids. DNA of the CDR3: TGTGCCAGCACCGAGGGGCTAGCGGGGGGCCATGAGCAGTTCTTC. Translated, it gives CASTEGLAGGHEQFF.

This clone was seen more than once but under ten times. Other DNA sequences of this sample code for an identical CDR3. The rearrangement uses TRBV9 and TRBJ2-7; 10 nucleotides align to TRBD1. Germline CDR1 and CDR2: SGDLS and YYNGEE. This CDR3 region has 15 residues. Trimming removed 0 bases from V and 2 bases from J; junction bases left unmatched: 2. In nucleotides, the CDR3 is TGTGCCAGCAGCGTAGAAGGACAGGGGGCCTACGAGCAGTACTTC. It yields the protein CASSVEGQGAYEQYF.

This chain joins TRBV13 and TRBJ1-2, with TRBD1 identical over 10 bases. Looked up from germline, CDR1 is PRHDT and CDR2 is FYEKMQ (reference sequence). The CDR3 extends over 16 amino acids. V shed 5 bases, J shed 5 bases, and the junction held 11 bases outside the gene matches. CDR3 residues: CASSHYRDRGLYGYTF. The DNA for the CDR3 is TGTGCCAGCAGCCATTACCGGGACAGGGGACTTTATGGCTACACCTTC.

CDR3 region: CAISESGGREKLFF. CDR3 sequence (DNA): TGTGCCATCAGTGAGTCAGGGGGCAGGGAAAAACTGTTTTTT. The chain couples TRBV10-3 to TRBJ1-4; 7 bases agree with TRBD1. The germline gives CDR1 ENHRY, CDR2 SYGVKD. This CDR3 spans 14 amino acids. Trimming at V came to 0 bases and at J to 8 bases, leaving 3 bases not matched to a gene.

V is TRBV7-9 and J is TRBJ1-5; TRBD1 matches at 9 bases. Germline V gives CDR1 SEHNR, CDR2 FQNEAQ (reference sequence). The ends lost 5 bases at V and 6 bases at J; junction bases unmatched: 11. The CDR3 has 16 residues. CDR3 protein: CASSGGGPGQGQPQHF. The DNA of the CDR3 is TGTGCCAGCAGCGGCGGGGGGCCGGGACAGGGTCAGCCCCAGCATTTT.

In its sample, this clone was seen once. This chain connects TRBV2 to TRBJ1-1, with TRBD1 matching 12 bases. V dropped 6 bases and J dropped 0; count of bases not matched to a gene: 5. Germline V lookup: CDR1 SNHLY, CDR2 FYNNEI. The CDR3 extends over 16 amino acids. The CDR3: CASRGDRGRVNTEAFF. For the CDR3, the DNA is TGTGCCAGCAGGGGGGACAGGGGGCGAGTGAACACTGAAGCTTTCTTT.

V is TRBV11-2 and J is TRBJ2-5, with 9 bases fitting TRBD2. The CDR3 consists of 13 residues. Germline CDR1 reads SGHAT; CDR2 reads FQNNGV. V lost 4 bases to trimming and J lost 6 bases; unmatched junction nucleotides: 3. The CDR3 is CASSSGLAQTQYF. For the CDR3, the DNA is TGTGCCAGCAGCTCGGGACTAGCACAGACCCAGTACTTC.

V gene TRBV19 combines with J gene TRBJ2-3, with a weak D call TRBD1 (6 bases). This CDR3 comprises 17 residues. Germline V lookup: CDR1 LNHDA, CDR2 SQIVND (reference sequence). V was shortened by 1 base and J by 1 base, with 15 bases between the two germline ends. CDR3 protein: CASSIGGRGRGTDTQYF. The CDR3 coding sequence is TGTGCCAGTAGTATAGGAGGCAGGGGCAGGGGCACAGATACGCAGTATTTT.

The gene calls are TRBV2 and TRBJ2-3; 8 bases align to TRBD2. The V and J ends lost 9 bases and 4 bases, in that order; junction bases with no gene match: 6. The CDR3 is made up of 13 amino acids. From germline, CDR1 is SNHLY and CDR2 FYNNEI. CDR3 DNA: TGTGCCAGAGAGACTAGCGTGTCAGATACGCAGTATTTT. Its translation is CARETSVSDTQYF.

This clone was observed a handful of times. The CDR3 sequence: CASRTGSQPQHF. Here the CDR3 DNA reads TGTGCCAGCAGGACAGGGAGTCAGCCCCAGCATTTT. The chain employs TRBV12-3 or TRBV12-4 and TRBJ1-5; TRBD1 agrees at 7 bases. The CDR3 totals 12 residues. V lost 6 bases and J lost 6; bases outside the gene matches: 2.

This clone was seen once. This chain links TRBV29-1 with TRBJ2-3; possible D gene TRBD2, 6 bases. The CDR3 is made up of 14 amino acids. The germline gives CDR1 SQVTM, CDR2 ANQGSEA. V lost 6 bases to trimming and J lost 1 base, with 14 bases between them. The CDR3 spells CSVRLGEGTDTQYF. In DNA form, the CDR3 reads TGCAGCGTGAGGTTGGGGGAGGGCACAGATACGCAGTATTTT.

This chain connects TRBV7-6 to TRBJ2-1; 7 bases agree with TRBD1. CDR1 SGHVS and CDR2 FNYEAQ come from the germline V gene. The length of the CDR3 is 18 residues. Germline trimming cut 4 bases from V and 5 bases from J; bases unmatched to any gene: 17. The CDR3 region has the DNA TGTGCCAGCAGCTCGCTTGGGAGAGGCAGGGGGAGCAACAATGAGCAGTTCTTC. It translates to CASSSLGRGRGSNNEQFF.

The chain couples TRBV27 to TRBJ2-3; TRBD1 agrees at 7 bases. This CDR3 region has 16 residues. Trimming removed 8 bases from V and 3 bases from J; junction bases left unmatched: 14. Germline values: CDR1 MNHEY, CDR2 SMNVEV (reference sequence). The DNA for the CDR3 is TGTGCCAGCGCCCTTTTCTGGGACAGAGGGACAGATACGCAGTATTTT. It specifies CASALFWDRGTDTQYF.

The chain joins TRBV11-3 to TRBJ1-1; weak D call: TRBD1 (6 bases). The V end was cut by 1 base, the J end by 5 bases, with 8 bases between. The V gene's germline CDR1 is SGHNT and CDR2 YENEEA. This CDR3 has 13 amino acids. CDR3 amino acids: CASSLAGVTEAFF. The DNA for the CDR3 is TGTGCCAGCAGCTTAGCAGGGGTGACTGAAGCTTTCTTT.

The chain joins TRBV28 to TRBJ2-1; 12 bases map to TRBD1. V dropped 4 bases and J dropped 9; count of bases not matched to a gene: 10. Germline assignment: CDR1 MDHEN and CDR2 SYDVKM. This CDR3 contains 16 residues. Here the CDR3 reads CASSSGGQGALGEQFF. DNA for the CDR3: TGTGCCAGCAGTTCGGGGGGACAGGGGGCGCTTGGTGAGCAGTTCTTC.

The rearrangement joins TRBV9 to TRBJ2-7; TRBD2 matches at 8 bases. Germline assignment: CDR1 SGDLS and CDR2 YYNGEE. V was pared by 7 bases and J by 3 bases, with 18 bases of the junction left unmatched. The CDR3 is 17 residues long. In nucleotides, the CDR3 is TGTGCCAGCTCTCGAGCGGGGGCCATCGTGCCATTCTACGAGCAGTACTTC. Translation gives CASSRAGAIVPFYEQYF.

The V call is TRBV6-2 or TRBV6-3, the J call TRBJ1-5, with 7 nucleotides matching TRBD1. The CDR3 is 14 amino acids. The ends lost 6 bases at V and 7 bases at J; junction bases unmatched: 9. The germline V gene encodes CDR1 MNHEY and CDR2 SVGEGT. In DNA form, the CDR3 reads TGTGCCAGCAGCCTCAACAGGGGTGGACAGCCCCAGCATTTT. The encoded protein is CASSLNRGGQPQHF.

The V call is TRBV19, the J call TRBJ1-6, with a tentative D call TRBD1 (5 bases). This CDR3 comprises 15 residues. V lost 5 bases to trimming and J lost 7 bases, with 15 bases between them. Germline loops: CDR1 LNHDA, CDR2 SQIVND (reference sequence). CDR3 region: CASSAGNRRNSPLHF. The DNA of the CDR3 is TGTGCCAGTAGTGCGGGGAACAGGCGGAATTCACCCCTCCACTTT.

The rearrangement links TRBV5-1 to TRBJ2-2, with TRBD2 matching 8 bases. V was clipped by 3 bases and J by 7 bases; unmatched bases: 8. Germline V gives CDR1 SGHRS, CDR2 YFSETQ. The CDR3 covers 15 residues. The CDR3 sequence: CASSSGTRSVGELFF. The CDR3, as DNA: TGCGCCAGCAGCTCCGGGACTAGGAGTGTCGGGGAGCTGTTTTTT.

The gene calls are TRBV21-1 and TRBJ2-7; the D segment call TRBD1 is taken from the table without a DNA check. TRBV21-1 is assigned pseudogene status. The CDR3 loop spans 16 amino acids. Here the CDR3 DNA reads TGTGCCAGCAGCCCACGACAGGGGAGATTCTCCTACGAGCAGTACGTC. Translating gives CASSPRQGRFSYEQYV.

This clone was detected only a few times. The chain carries TRBV6-5 and TRBJ2-1; D is perhaps TRBD1 (6 bases). The CDR3 runs to 15 residues. The germline V gene has CDR1 MNHEY and CDR2 SVGAGI. V was pared by 7 bases and J by 0 bases, with 13 bases between. The CDR3 sequence is CASTTDSSSYNEQFF. CDR3 nucleotides: TGTGCCAGCACTACGGACAGTAGCTCCTACAATGAGCAGTTCTTC.